In this sample, the clone carrying this T cell receptor beta chain turned up many times. This record comes from a study of Graves' ophthalmopathy and Graves' hyperthyroidism. The germline V gene has CDR1 MNHEY and CDR2 SMNVEV (reference sequence). After removal of 11 bases from V and 3 bases from J, the junction contained 16 bases not matched to a gene. The CDR3 runs 15 residues. Sampling around 9.8 ml of fresh peripheral blood provided the PBMCs. The authors amplified TCR beta CDR3 regions, and they did so from RNA transcripts for repertoire sequencing. First-round RT-PCR used HTBI primers; second-round multiplex PCR followed. TCRdb reprocessed the multiplex PCR reads with MiXCR, giving one entry per CDR3 protein. The table has about 370,000 distinct CDR3 sequences, about a sixth seen once.

The sequenced sample consisted of peripheral blood. The chain is built from TRBV27 and TRBJ2-7; 7 bases align to TRBD1. The receptor was isolated from an adult woman with stable Graves' hyperthyroidism. CDR3: CAHNEKTGALYEQYF. The CDR3 DNA follows: TGTGCCCACAATGAAAAAACAGGGGCCCTCTACGAGCAGTACTTC.